This T cell receptor (beta chain) was recovered during a study of identical twins. Notes on the study in general: When twins shared out-of-frame alpha sequences, those sequences had excess low generation probability. Cord blood's abundant beta clonotypes had fewer insertions, unlike memory repertoires. Models underestimated how often monozygotic twins shared out-of-frame TCR alpha.

In TCRdb, the 5' RACE reads were re-called with MiXCR into one record per CDR3 protein. The table includes about 520,000 distinct CDR3 sequences, roughly a fifth detected once. The donor group consisted entirely of healthy Caucasians. This clonotype was seen a few times. Its antigen remains unknown. Germline CDR1 MGHDK, CDR2 SYGVNS. This CDR3 region has 15 residues. The junction had 5 bases not matched to a gene; V was cut back by 6 bases and J by 8 bases. This same sample was also taken into another study, of T cells expressing NK-cell markers.

The rearrangement links TRBV25-1 to TRBJ1-6; 12 bases are a match to TRBD1. The sample consisted of CD4+ T cells sorted from blood. The TCR was taken from a woman under 30 in good health. In DNA form, the CDR3 reads TGTGCCAGCAGCGCCGGGACAGGGGGCTATTCACCCCTCCACTTT. Its protein is CASSAGTGGYSPLHF.